Listed here are 29 T cell receptor beta chains from one sample, sequenced in a study of post-analysis software for immune sequencing data. Tagging with unique molecular identifiers was a feature of the TCR beta cDNA libraries. TCRdb fed the PCR reads into MiXCR, producing one record per CDR3 protein. The table shows approximately 770,000 distinct CDR3 sequences, with around 42% occurring only once. The study's findings and limits: Four or five TRBV segments occurring more often in patients than controls included TRBV5-6, TRBV5-1 and TRBV20-1.

Antigens for these TCRs are unknown. Source material: blood. Every receptor here comes from a girl between 10 and 17 years old with multiple sclerosis.

The chain employs TRBV5-1 and TRBJ2-3; the D is unclear. Trimming pared 1 base from V and 6 bases from J, leaving 15 bases between. Germline assignment: CDR1 SGHRS and CDR2 YFSETQ. This CDR3 is 15 amino acids long. The DNA of the CDR3 is TGCGCCAGCAGCTTGCCAGGATACGAGAGGGATACGCAGTATTTT. The encoded protein is CASSLPGYERDTQYF. Full variable domain (remainder filled in from reference TRBV5-1 and TRBJ2-3): KAGVTQTPRYLIKTRGQQVTLSCSPISGHRSVSWYQQTPGQGLQFLFEYFSETQRNKGNFPGRFSGRQFSNSRSEMNVSTLELGDSALYLCASSLPGYERDTQYFGPGTRLTVL.

The sample holds a few counts of this clonotype. V is TRBV4-3 and J is TRBJ2-3; D not resolved. The V gene's germline CDR1 is LGHNA and CDR2 YSLEER. The germline V and J ends were trimmed by 1 base and 5 bases, with 13 bases remaining between them. The CDR3 length is 15 residues. CDR3 loop: CASSQGGGRRDTQYF. The CDR3 DNA is TGCGCCAGCAGCCAAGGGGGTGGACGGAGAGATACGCAGTATTTT.

The V and J genes are TRBV9 and TRBJ1-4, with D perhaps matching TRBD1 (5 bases). The length of the CDR3 is 13 residues. Germline CDR1 is SGDLS and CDR2 is YYNGEE. Between the trimmed V and J ends, which lost 5 bases and 8 bases, there was a span of 13 bases. The CDR3, as DNA: TGTGCCAGCAGTACCCGGGGGGAGGAAAAACTGTTTTTT. Encoded protein: CASSTRGEEKLFF.

The chain carries TRBV25-1 and TRBJ1-1; perhaps TRBD1 as D (6 bases). CDR3 length: 13 residues. From germline, CDR1 is MGHDK and CDR2 SYGVNS. The ends were cut back, 4 bases at V and 7 bases at J, with 13 bases in the middle. The CDR3 protein is CASSGYMDSEAFF. CDR3 bases: TGTGCCAGCAGTGGATACATGGACAGTGAAGCTTTCTTT.

A few counts support this clonotype. The chain joins TRBV20-1 to TRBJ1-4; TRBD1 might be the D (5 bases). Trimming shortened V by 5 bases and J by 0 bases, and 13 bases separated the two germline ends. CDR1 is DFQATT, CDR2 SNEGSKA, per germline (reference sequence). The CDR3 extends over 15 amino acids. CDR3 sequence: CSAPRVGSTNEKLFF. The DNA of the CDR3 is TGCAGTGCTCCCAGGGTCGGCTCAACTAATGAAAAACTGTTTTTT.

The chain joins TRBV18 to TRBJ2-4; the D call may be TRBD1 or TRBD2 (5 bases each). Trimming took 2 bases from V and 7 from J, leaving 12 bases between them. The CDR3 totals 14 residues. Looked up from germline, CDR1 is KGHSH and CDR2 is LQKENI. This CDR3 reads CASSPGGDGNIQYF. For the CDR3, the DNA is TGTGCCAGCTCACCAGGGGGAGACGGGAACATTCAGTACTTC.

V and J are TRBV29-1 and TRBJ2-3; D possibly corresponds to TRBD1 (6 bases). This CDR3 region has 13 residues. Germline V CDR1 and CDR2: SQVTM, ANQGSEA. The CDR3: CSTPGQRTDTQYF. The DNA for the CDR3 is TGCAGTACCCCGGGACAACGCACAGATACGCAGTATTTT.

The rearrangement uses TRBV14 and TRBJ2-1; D might be TRBD2 (5 bases). V gave up 4 bases and J gave up 8 bases, with 15 bases separating them. Germline CDR1 and CDR2: SGHDN and FVKESK. The CDR3 extends over 14 amino acids. The CDR3 reads CASSPRTSGDEQFF. The CDR3 DNA reads as TGTGCCAGCAGCCCCCGGACCAGCGGAGATGAGCAGTTCTTC.

The table lists this clonotype with a few counts. This rearrangement joins TRBV12-3 or TRBV12-4 to TRBJ1-1; D uncertain. CDR3 length: 12 residues. Trimming removed 4 bases at V and 6 bases at J, with 9 bases between. The CDR3 DNA reads as TGTGCCAGCAGTTATCCAAGCCCTGAAGCTTTCTTT. Translated, it gives CASSYPSPEAFF.

The chain recombines TRBV12-3 or TRBV12-4 with TRBJ2-7, with D possibly being TRBD1 (6 bases). V was clipped by 9 bases and J by 3 bases, with 18 bases between them. This CDR3 spans 14 amino acids. CDR3 loop: CARTSRDTYYEQYF. The CDR3 DNA follows: TGTGCCAGAACCTCCCGGGACACCTACTACGAGCAGTACTTC.

V is TRBV20-1 and J is TRBJ1-5, with 7 bases that match TRBD1. Germline loops: CDR1 DFQATT, CDR2 SNEGSKA (reference sequence). CDR3 size: 15 residues. The trim removed 2 bases at V and 3 bases at J, leaving 7 bases unmatched. The CDR3 DNA follows: TGCAGTGCTAGAAAGCCGACAGGGTACAATCAGCCCCAGCATTTT. It translates to CSARKPTGYNQPQHF.

The chain joins TRBV12-3 or TRBV12-4 to TRBJ2-5, with TRBD2 identical over 9 bases. Losses at the gene ends were 3 bases for V and 4 bases for J; bases not matched to a gene: 12. CDR3 length equals 17 residues. In DNA form, the CDR3 reads TGTGCCAGCAGTTTCTTTTCTAGCGGGACATTGGGAGAGACCCAGTACTTC. This translates into CASSFFSSGTLGETQYF.

The chain couples TRBV5-1 to TRBJ2-3, with TRBD1 matching 11 bases. The CDR3 totals 15 residues. The trim removed 4 bases at V and 5 bases at J, leaving 6 bases unmatched. Germline V gene data show CDR1 as SGHRS and CDR2 as YFSETQ. The CDR3 sequence: CASSGGQGVGDTQYF. In nucleotides, the CDR3 is TGCGCCAGCAGCGGGGGACAGGGGGTTGGAGATACGCAGTATTTT. The whole variable domain, remainder taken from reference TRBV5-1 and TRBJ2-3, is KAGVTQTPRYLIKTRGQQVTLSCSPISGHRSVSWYQQTPGQGLQFLFEYFSETQRNKGNFPGRFSGRQFSNSRSEMNVSTLELGDSALYLCASSGGQGVGDTQYFGPGTRLTVL.

The CDR3 reads CAISELGQGSYGYTF. CDR3 sequence (DNA): TGTGCCATCAGTGAGTTGGGACAGGGGAGCTATGGCTACACCTTC. The chain joins TRBV10-3 to TRBJ1-2; 10 bases are a match to TRBD1. V lost 1 base, J lost 4 bases, and 3 bases stayed unmatched. Germline V CDR1 and CDR2: ENHRY, SYGVKD. The CDR3 consists of 15 residues.

The J gene is TRBJ1-1, the V gene TRBV20-1; tentatively, D is TRBD1 (6 bases). CDR1 and CDR2 (germline): DFQATT, SNEGSKA (reference sequence). The V end was cut by 0 bases, the J end by 7 bases, with 15 bases between. CDR3 size: 14 residues. CDR3 sequence reads: CSARDPTGSHEAFF. CDR3 in DNA: TGCAGTGCTAGAGATCCTACAGGGTCCCATGAAGCTTTCTTT.

This clonotype was recorded a few times. The chain couples TRBV9 to TRBJ2-5, with 7 nucleotides matching TRBD2. The J call is doubtful: the DNA matches TRBJ2-7 better. This CDR3 is built from 13 residues. CDR1 and CDR2 (germline): SGDLS, YYNGEE. The CDR3 here is CASSVWGGDEQYF. CDR3 DNA: TGTGCCAGCAGCGTGTGGGGGGGTGACGAGCAGTACTTC.

This clonotype has just a few counts. The chain carries TRBV24-1 and TRBJ2-5, with 12 bases aligning to TRBD2. The CDR3 runs to 16 residues. Germline CDR1 KGHDR, CDR2 SFDVKD. V trimming: 4 bases; J trimming: 2 bases; junction bases outside the gene matches: 4. The CDR3 reads CATSDPTSGGQETQYF. DNA of the CDR3: TGTGCCACCAGTGACCCGACTAGCGGGGGACAAGAGACCCAGTACTTC.

V usage is TRBV10-3 and J usage is TRBJ1-1, with D maybe TRBD1 (5 bases). The CDR3 is 15 amino acids. CDR1 is ENHRY and CDR2 is SYGVKD in the germline V gene. V shed 4 bases and J shed 6 bases, with 18 bases lying between them. CDR3 amino acids: CAISAEGRGPAEAFF. DNA for the CDR3: TGTGCCATCAGTGCGGAGGGGAGGGGACCCGCTGAAGCTTTCTTT.

This chain connects TRBV2 to TRBJ2-3; D remains unclear. Germline assignment: CDR1 SNHLY and CDR2 FYNNEI. The V and J ends lost 6 bases and 5 bases respectively, with 6 bases between them. This CDR3 is 11 amino acids long. CDR3 amino acids: CASRVLDTQYF. CDR3 nucleotides: TGTGCCAGCAGGGTACTAGATACGCAGTATTTT.

On this clonotype itself: An end of the junction does not agree with germline; a read error may underlie this. V is TRBV9 and J is TRBJ2-7; a weak D match, TRBD1 (5 bases). There are 14 residues in the CDR3. Per the germline V gene, CDR1 is SGDLS and CDR2 is YYNGEE. The CDR3 region is CASGVGAMSWEQYF. The DNA for the CDR3 is TGTGCCAGCGGCGTAGGGGCCATGTCGTGGGAGCAGTACTTC.

V and J are TRBV28 and TRBJ1-5; D not resolved. Germline CDR1 is MDHEN and CDR2 is SYDVKM. The CDR3 has 14 residues. The V end was cut by 5 bases, the J end by 7 bases, with 15 bases between. The CDR3 sequence: CASSPAVSLQPQHF. The CDR3 region has the DNA TGTGCCAGCAGTCCCGCAGTCTCCCTGCAGCCCCAGCATTTT.

This rearrangement joins TRBV18 to TRBJ2-7; TRBD1 matches at 9 bases. The ends lost 5 bases at V and 0 bases at J; junction bases unmatched: 11. Germline assignment: CDR1 KGHSH and CDR2 LQKENI. CDR3 size: 17 residues. The CDR3, as DNA: TGTGCCAGCTCAACCGGACAGGGGAACGGGGTCTCCTACGAGCAGTACTTC. Translating it yields CASSTGQGNGVSYEQYF.

In this sample, this clonotype turned up a few times. The chain couples TRBV10-3 to TRBJ2-5; D remains ambiguous. Germline CDR1 is ENHRY and CDR2 is SYGVKD. Trimming removed 3 bases from V and 4 bases from J, with 9 bases in between. This CDR3 has 13 residues. For the CDR3, the DNA is TGTGCCATCAGTGAAGGGAATTCAGAGACCCAGTACTTC. It translates to CAISEGNSETQYF.

CDR3 in amino acids: CASSETGQGSTEAFF. The CDR3 DNA follows: TGTGCCAGCAGTGAAACGGGACAGGGGTCCACTGAAGCTTTCTTT. V is TRBV6-1 and J is TRBJ1-1, with 10 bases fitting TRBD1. The CDR3 totals 15 residues. Trimming removed 2 bases from V and 4 bases from J; junction bases left unmatched: 4. CDR1 and CDR2 (germline): MNHNS, SASEGT.

This clonotype was detected a few times. The chain recombines TRBV5-1 with TRBJ2-7, with TRBD2 identical over 8 bases. The CDR3 is 15 amino acids. The ends lost 4 bases at V and 4 bases at J; junction bases unmatched: 10. CDR1 SGHRS and CDR2 YFSETQ come from the germline V gene. CDR3 protein: CASSGGSGSIYEQYF. Here the CDR3 DNA reads TGCGCCAGCAGCGGGGGAAGCGGGAGTATTTACGAGCAGTACTTC.

The V call is TRBV7-2, the J call TRBJ1-2, with 10 bases fitting TRBD1. With V trimmed by 2 bases and J by 6 bases, 6 bases remained unmatched. Germline CDR1 reads SGHTA; CDR2 reads FQGNSA. The CDR3 extends over 15 amino acids. CDR3 protein: CASSLNRQGANGYTF. The CDR3 DNA reads as TGTGCCAGCAGCTTAAATAGACAGGGGGCGAATGGCTACACCTTC.

This clonotype has only a few counts. As DNA, the CDR3 is TGTGCCAGCAGCCAAGGGATAGCGGGAGCCCGCGGCGGTCAGTTCTTC. It specifies CASSQGIAGARGGQFF. This chain uses TRBV3-1 with TRBJ2-1; TRBD2 aligns across 9 bases. The CDR3 length is 16 residues. Germline V CDR1 and CDR2: LGHDT, YNNKEL (reference sequence). V lost 1 base to trimming and J lost 13 bases; unmatched junction nucleotides: 14.

This clonotype appeared a few times. V gene TRBV7-2 combines with J gene TRBJ2-1; perhaps TRBD1 as D (6 bases). V gave up 5 bases and J gave up 5 bases, with 19 bases separating them. The CDR3 contains 16 residues. Germline V gene sequence: CDR1 SGHTA, CDR2 FQGNSA. CDR3 residues: CASSPGIRGIHNEQFF. Written as DNA, the CDR3 is TGTGCCAGCAGCCCCGGTATCAGGGGAATACACAATGAGCAGTTCTTC.

This clonotype was seen a handful of times. This sequence joins TRBV10-3 and TRBJ2-1, with D perhaps assigned TRBD1 or TRBD2 (5 bases each). Germline lookup yields CDR1 ENHRY and CDR2 SYGVKD. Trimming stripped 5 bases from V and 2 bases from J, with 10 bases between. The CDR3 covers 14 residues. Here the CDR3 DNA reads TGTGCCATCAGTAGGGACGGGACCTACAATGAGCAGTTCTTC. Translation gives CAISRDGTYNEQFF.